This record looks at one TCR beta chain sequence and its context. What it binds is not known. This sample was taken from a study of vaccination effects on CD4 cells after COVID-19. Assay used: immunoSEQ multiplex PCR; TCRdb lists only in-frame clones, some missing. The table includes tens of thousands of clones, more than 65% detected once. With V trimmed by 4 bases and J by 5 bases, 6 bases remained unmatched. The germline V gene encodes CDR1 KGHDR and CDR2 SFDVKD. This CDR3 region has 15 residues. ViraFEST expansion of antigen-specific CD4+ T cells with viral peptide pools preceded sequencing. Isolation of CD4+ T cells took place after about nine days of culture. Infection dated between March and December 2020, before the Alpha, Beta and Delta variants reached the United States.

The clonotype comes from a human donor who had a prior SARS-CoV-2 infection. The genes are TRBV24-1 and TRBJ2-5; TRBD1 matches at 10 bases. Sequenced here: CD4+ T cells from PBMCs cultured with HIV peptides, sampled before COVID-19 vaccination. Sample subset: HIV-1 Nef peptide pool negative control/reference culture. The CDR3 bases are TGTGCCACCAGTGACCCCAGGACAGGGGGGGAGACCCAGTACTTC. Its protein product is CATSDPRTGGETQYF.